This TCR beta chain comes out of a study of shared clonotypes between healthy human individuals. Deep level was the assay's run setting. Method: immunoSEQ multiplex PCR; TCRdb's copy keeps in-frame clones and lacks some. Seen here are about 670,000 clones, roughly 70% observed once, and the top ten hold 1.8%. From germline, CDR1 is SGHRS and CDR2 YFSETQ. The V gene lost 1 base and the J gene lost 3 bases, with 8 bases spanning the gap. The CDR3 is 15 residues long. Details on this clone: What it recognizes is unknown.

Study-level results: Expectations were that clonotype sharing among donors would be affected by sequencing depth. On the whole, naive subsets had larger estimated richness than memory subsets had.

The sequenced sample was memory CD4+ T cells sorted from blood. Subset: CD45RA-negative fraction. The clonotype was recovered from a woman in her 30s in good health. The rearrangement uses TRBV5-1 and TRBJ2-6, with D possibly TRBD1 on 6 matching bases. The CDR3 nucleotides read TGCGCCAGCAGCTTGTCAGGGGATGGGGCCAACGTCCTGACTTTC. Translated: CASSLSGDGANVLTF.